This TCR beta chain was recorded in a study of blood T cell repertoires in COVID-19. Study in general: Acute and convalescent COVID-19 samples came from the United States, Italy and Spain. T cells, B-cell-depleted T cells, or PBMCs supplied cDNA or gDNA.

In the authors' workflow: How many nucleated cells were present was estimated from reference gene primer amplification. Measured with immunoSEQ multiplex PCR; TCRdb has only the in-frame clones, and not every one. V and J calls and clone size are as listed in that table; D and trimming were resolved from the DNA. The data show 150,000 or so clones, with roughly 84% seen just once and about 7% held by the top ten. CDR3 length: 15 residues. V dropped 6 bases and J dropped 4; count of bases not matched to a gene: 4. The germline V gene has CDR1 MNHEY and CDR2 SMNVEV (reference sequence). Sequencing was carried out using peripheral blood. This chain links TRBV27 with TRBJ2-3, with 13 bases aligning to TRBD2. The clonotype was recovered from a woman in her forties or fifties in a cohort sampled during active or convalescent COVID-19. CDR3 bases: TGTGCCAGCAGGAGGACTAGCGGGAGACCAGATACGCAGTATTTT. Translation: CASRRTSGRPDTQYF.